This TCR beta chain came from a study of T cells after yellow fever vaccination. The wider study: Preparing low-cell-number fractions relied on SMART-Seq v4 Ultra Low Input. Study results and caveats: FACS-sorted repertoires could contain abundant clonotypes contaminating from the bulk population. Reappearing after the booster were most of the clones from primary vaccination (almost 97% CD4, 85% to 90% CD8).

For TCR, cDNA came from 5'RACE template switching, which added a universal primer site and UMIs. TCRdb re-called the 5' RACE reads with MiXCR, one entry per CDR3 protein. The data show tens of thousands of distinct CDR3 sequences, approximately 7.5% seen once. As for this clonotype: Its target is not known.

This TCR came from a man aged 25 to 45 who received the YFV17D yellow fever vaccine. The sample in question was CD8+ T cells sorted from PBMCs, obtained on the day of the yellow fever booster vaccination.

CDR3 protein: CASSQASYNEQFF. CDR3 bases: TGCGCCAGCAGCCAAGCGTCGTACAATGAGCAGTTCTTC. The rearrangement joins TRBV4-3 to TRBJ2-1; D gene ambiguous. This CDR3 is 13 amino acids long. Germline CDR1 is LGHNA and CDR2 is YSLEER. With 1 base removed from V and 4 bases from J, the gap between germline ends came to 5 bases.